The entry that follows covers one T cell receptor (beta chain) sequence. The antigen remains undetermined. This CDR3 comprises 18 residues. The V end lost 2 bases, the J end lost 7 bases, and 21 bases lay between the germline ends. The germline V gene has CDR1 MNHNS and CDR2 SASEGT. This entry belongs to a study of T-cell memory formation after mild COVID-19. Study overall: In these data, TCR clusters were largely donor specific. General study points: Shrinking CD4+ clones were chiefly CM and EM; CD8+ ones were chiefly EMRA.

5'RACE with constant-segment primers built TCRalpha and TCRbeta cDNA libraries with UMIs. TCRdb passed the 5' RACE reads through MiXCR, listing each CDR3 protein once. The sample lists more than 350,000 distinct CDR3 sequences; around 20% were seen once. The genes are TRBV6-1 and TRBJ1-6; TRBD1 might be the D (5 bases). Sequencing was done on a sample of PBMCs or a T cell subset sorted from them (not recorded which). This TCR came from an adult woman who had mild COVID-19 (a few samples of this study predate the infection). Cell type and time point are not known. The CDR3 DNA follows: TGTGCCAGCAGTGAAAGTTTTGCGGCAGGGATGAAGAATTCACCCCTCCACTTT. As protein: CASSESFAAGMKNSPLHF.